The 19 T cell receptor beta chains given below trace back to one sample, sequenced in a study of T-cell memory formation after mild COVID-19. One entry per CDR3 protein results from TCRdb running MiXCR on the 5' RACE reads. The sample has 160,000 or so distinct CDR3 sequences, 25% to 40% seen once. The specimen was PBMCs or a T cell subset sorted from them (not recorded which). All receptors derive from an adult woman who had mild COVID-19 (a few samples of this study predate the infection). Cell type and time point are not known.

The chain is built from TRBV9 and TRBJ2-3, with D perhaps matching TRBD2 (5 bases). Germline-derived CDR1 and CDR2 are SGDLS and YYNGEE. This CDR3 has 15 residues. V lost 0 bases, J lost 0 bases, and 8 bases lay in between. The CDR3 bases are TGTGCCAGCAGCGTAGGAGGGCCGAGCACAGATACGCAGTATTTT. Its translation is CASSVGGPSTDTQYF.

A remark on this clonotype: One junction end disagrees with the germline gene, perhaps due to a read error. The rearrangement joins TRBV5-1 to TRBJ2-3, with 8 bases identical to TRBD1. Germline CDR1 SGHRS, CDR2 YFSETQ. This CDR3 has 16 residues. CDR3 protein: CASSPGQGGTTDTQYF. Here the CDR3 DNA reads TGCGCCAGCAGCCCCGGACAGGGTGGTACCACAGATACACAGTATTTT.

In this sample, this clonotype turned up a few times. The V gene is TRBV2, the J gene TRBJ2-7, with a weak D call TRBD2 (5 bases). V shed 5 bases and J shed 3 bases, with 17 bases lying between them. In germline, CDR1 is SNHLY, CDR2 FYNNEI. This CDR3 spans 15 amino acids. CDR3 nucleotide sequence: TGTGCCAGCAGTCCGGACTTCAGCCTCCACTACGAGCAGTACTTC. It codes for CASSPDFSLHYEQYF. Full variable domain (rest looked up from reference TRBV2 and TRBJ2-7): EPEVTQTPSHQVTQMGQEVILRCVPISNHLYFYWYRQILGQKVEFLVSFYNNEISEKSEIFDDQFSVERPDGSNFTLKIRSTKLEDSAMYFCASSPDFSLHYEQYFGPGTRLTVT.

This chain uses TRBV6-2 or TRBV6-3 with TRBJ2-2; TRBD2 aligns across 7 bases. The V gene's germline CDR1 is MNHEY and CDR2 SVGEGT. J lost 6 bases, V lost 2 bases, and 15 bases had no gene match. The CDR3 loop spans 18 amino acids. The chain's CDR3 is CASSYAPLWREGSGELFF. CDR3 DNA: TGTGCCAGCAGTTACGCCCCCCTTTGGAGGGAGGGCTCCGGGGAGCTGTTTTTT.

The chain uses TRBV24-1 and TRBJ2-2; perhaps TRBD1 as D (6 bases). The CDR3 extends over 16 amino acids. Germline V gene data show CDR1 as KGHDR and CDR2 as SFDVKD. V dropped 3 bases and J dropped 3 bases, with 13 bases sitting between them. For the CDR3, the DNA is TGTGCCACCAGTGATAATCAGGGGTGGGACACCGGGGAGCTGTTTTTT. Protein product: CATSDNQGWDTGELFF.

This clonotype was seen many times. The chain carries TRBV6-1 and TRBJ2-5, with D uncertain. CDR1 and CDR2 (germline): MNHNS, SASEGT. V was shortened by 5 bases and J by 3 bases, with 13 bases between the two germline ends. This CDR3 has 14 residues. The CDR3 region has the DNA TGTGCCAGCAGTAGAGCTATCGGCAAAGAGACCCAGTACTTC. This translates into CASSRAIGKETQYF.

The genes are TRBV5-1 and TRBJ2-7; a weak D match, TRBD1 (6 bases). The V end was cut by 2 bases, the J end by 7 bases, with 13 bases between. The CDR3 has 13 residues. In germline, CDR1 is SGHRS, CDR2 YFSETQ. Written as DNA, the CDR3 is TGCGCCAGCAGCTTCGGGACATCGGGGGAGCAGTACTTC. Translation: CASSFGTSGEQYF. The full variable domain, in which reference TRBV5-1 and TRBJ2-7 provide the parts outside the CDR3, is KAGVTQTPRYLIKTRGQQVTLSCSPISGHRSVSWYQQTPGQGLQFLFEYFSETQRNKGNFPGRFSGRQFSNSRSEMNVSTLELGDSALYLCASSFGTSGEQYFGPGTRLTVT.

CDR3 residues: CASRGTGGKQFF. The CDR3 DNA reads TGTGCCAGCAGAGGAACAGGGGGCAAGCAGTTCTTC. The chain is built from TRBV12-3 or TRBV12-4 and TRBJ2-1; 9 nucleotides align to TRBD1. The CDR3 is made up of 12 amino acids. With V trimmed by 6 bases and J by 11 bases, 5 bases remained unmatched.

V and J are TRBV7-3 and TRBJ2-1; 8 bases map to TRBD2. The CDR3 totals 15 residues. V shed 1 base and J 5 bases; nucleotides not matched to a gene: 4. Germline CDR1 SGHTA, CDR2 FQGTGA. The CDR3 nucleotides are TGTGCCAGCAGCTTAAACGGGGGGGCGAACAATGAGCAGTTCTTC. Amino acids: CASSLNGGANNEQFF.

The rearrangement uses TRBV4-1 and TRBJ2-2, with 7 bases fitting TRBD1. The V gene end was trimmed by 4 bases and the J gene end by 4 bases; junction bases not matched to a gene: 3. There are 14 residues in the CDR3. CDR1 and CDR2 from the germline V gene are MGHRA and YSYEKL. CDR3 residues: CASSPNRGTGELFF. DNA for the CDR3: TGCGCCAGCAGCCCAAACAGGGGCACCGGGGAGCTGTTTTTT.

This clonotype has ten or more counts. This rearrangement joins TRBV7-9 to TRBJ1-2; D gene ambiguous. V was clipped by 2 bases and J by 0 bases, with 1 base between them. CDR3 length: 12 amino acids. CDR1 is SEHNR, CDR2 FQNEAQ, per germline (reference sequence). CDR3 sequence: CASSLTNYGYTF. For the CDR3, the DNA is TGTGCCAGCAGCTTAACTAACTATGGCTACACCTTC.

The chain carries TRBV7-2 and TRBJ2-1; TRBD2 matches at 11 bases. V lost 3 bases to trimming and J lost 6 bases; unmatched junction nucleotides: 4. Germline CDR1 SGHTA, CDR2 FQGNSA. The CDR3 is 15 residues long. This CDR3 reads CASSLFLAGGNEQFF. The CDR3 DNA reads TGTGCCAGCAGCTTGTTCCTAGCGGGAGGCAATGAGCAGTTCTTC.

This sequence joins TRBV5-1 and TRBJ2-7; D gene uncertain. The CDR3 sequence is 11 residues long. Trimming removed 1 base at V and 5 bases at J, with 4 bases between. Germline CDR1 is SGHRS and CDR2 is YFSETQ. The CDR3 here is CASSLSNEQYF. The DNA for the CDR3 is TGCGCCAGCAGCTTGTCCAACGAGCAGTACTTC.

The chain is built from TRBV9 and TRBJ2-5; 7 positions agree with TRBD2. Germline V gives CDR1 SGDLS, CDR2 YYNGEE. With 0 bases clipped from V and 3 bases from J, the junction kept 8 bases outside the gene matches. The CDR3 totals 16 residues. The CDR3 here is CASSVDPLGGEETQYF. The CDR3, as DNA: TGTGCCAGCAGCGTAGATCCCCTTGGGGGGGAAGAGACCCAGTACTTC.

V usage is TRBV5-1 and J usage is TRBJ2-1; D might be TRBD2 (7 bases). Germline values: CDR1 SGHRS, CDR2 YFSETQ. V was cut by 4 bases and J by 1 base, with 12 bases left in between. The CDR3 runs to 15 residues. The CDR3 DNA follows: TGCGCCAGCAGCAGGGGGGGAGGGTCCTACAATGAGCAGTTCTTC. Translating gives CASSRGGGSYNEQFF.

This clonotype was counted a few times. V and J are TRBV18 and TRBJ2-7, with 11 bases matching TRBD2. CDR1 is KGHSH and CDR2 is LQKENI in the germline V gene. The V and J ends lost 6 bases and 5 bases, in that order; junction bases with no gene match: 6. This CDR3 contains 14 residues. The CDR3 region is CASSILAGAHEQYF. The CDR3 DNA reads as TGTGCCAGCTCTATACTAGCGGGAGCTCACGAGCAGTACTTC.

The V call is TRBV9, the J call TRBJ2-7; 10 bases align to TRBD2. The germline V gene encodes CDR1 SGDLS and CDR2 YYNGEE. V was clipped by 5 bases and J by 1 base; unmatched bases: 9. The length of the CDR3 is 16 residues. The CDR3 DNA reads TGTGCCAGCAGTCCTAGCGGGAGCTCTTCTTCCTACGAGCAGTACTTC. Its translation is CASSPSGSSSSYEQYF.

J is TRBJ2-2 and V is TRBV20-1, with 8 bases aligning to TRBD1. The CDR3 totals 13 residues. V trimming: 6 bases; J trimming: 6 bases; junction bases outside the gene matches: 6. CDR1 and CDR2 from the germline V gene are DFQATT and SNEGSKA (reference sequence). The CDR3 reads CSASRGQAGELFF. Written as DNA, the CDR3 is TGCAGTGCGAGCAGGGGGCAGGCCGGGGAGCTGTTTTTT.

The chain links TRBV5-5 to TRBJ1-6; D call uncertain. The germline gives CDR1 SGHKS, CDR2 YYEKEE (reference sequence). Trimming removed 5 bases from V and 3 bases from J, with 12 bases in between. The CDR3 is 15 residues long. CDR3 loop: CASRSGSGYNSPLHF. Written as DNA, the CDR3 is TGTGCCAGCAGAAGTGGCAGTGGCTATAATTCACCCCTCCACTTT.